This T cell receptor (beta chain) was profiled in a study of identical twins. TCRdb re-analysed the 5' RACE reads in MiXCR, keeping a single row per CDR3 protein. The sample lists more than 400,000 distinct CDR3 sequences; around 15% were seen once. There are a few counts of this clonotype. Its antigen is currently unknown. Germline V gene data show CDR1 as SQVTM and CDR2 as ANQGSEA. This CDR3 is built from 14 residues. V was pared by 1 base and J by 4 bases, with 10 bases between. Study outcomes and limitations: In cord blood, abundant beta clonotypes had fewer insertions; memory showed no trend. Its conclusions, products of cross-sectional statistical analysis, did not come from following the same donors.

These sequences were also reported in another study, on yellow fever vaccine responses in identical twins.

This sequence originates from a woman between 18 and 30 years old in good health. The sequenced sample was CD4+ T cells sorted from blood. This rearrangement joins TRBV29-1 to TRBJ2-2, with D possibly TRBD2 on 6 matching bases. The CDR3 region has the DNA TGCAGCGTTGAAGTGGCGGGACTCACCGGGGAGCTGTTTTTT. Amino acid sequence: CSVEVAGLTGELFF.